This T cell receptor beta chain was obtained from a study of blood T cell repertoires in COVID-19. Study details: From T cells, B-cell-depleted T cells, or PBMCs came the material, which was cDNA or gDNA.

CDR3 length: 16 amino acids. Trimming removed 6 bases from V and 3 bases from J; junction bases left unmatched: 11. Germline lookup yields CDR1 MGHDK and CDR2 SYGVNS. TCRdb keeps only in-frame clones here, not all; method: immunoSEQ multiplex PCR. Here the sample spans about 13,000 clones, around 90% being singletons. The specimen sequenced was peripheral blood. V gene TRBV25-1 combines with J gene TRBJ1-2; 9 bases map to TRBD1. The clonotype comes from a human donor with active COVID-19. The donor label of this sample is uncertain. The CDR3: CASSATPGQGDYGYTF. For the CDR3, the DNA is TGTGCCAGCAGCGCGACTCCGGGACAGGGAGACTATGGCTACACCTTC.